The T cell receptor (beta chain) described here comes from a study of CD8 T cells in ankylosing spondylitis. This clonotype was counted many times. Its antigen is still unknown. Per germline, CDR1 SGDLS and CDR2 YYNGEE. J was trimmed by 4 bases and V by 4 bases; bases with no gene match: 10. CDR3 length: 16 residues. Study results and limitations: The authors reported significant enrichment of disease-linked clones in matched ankylosing spondylitis synovial fluid. Typical of ankylosing spondylitis blood, it appeared, was a TCR beta motif of eight highly homologous variants.

MiXCR, run by TCRdb on the 5' RACE reads, gives a single entry per CDR3 protein. In the table there are about 140,000 distinct CDR3 sequences, 7% to 10% of which are singletons. This clonotype originated in a male donor with ankylosing spondylitis. Sequenced input: synovial fluid, either unsorted or a sorted T cell fraction (not recorded which). The chain uses TRBV9 and TRBJ1-2, with TRBD1 matching over 10 bases. DNA for the CDR3: TGTGCCAGCAGCACCCGACAGGGGGCGCCGACCTATGGCTACACCTTC. Amino acid sequence: CASSTRQGAPTYGYTF.